These 15 T cell receptor beta chains originate from one sample sequenced in a study of blood T cell repertoires in COVID-19. Profiled with immunoSEQ multiplex PCR; TCRdb holds only in-frame clones, not every one. The sample shows nearly 350,000 clones, almost 90% of them seen only once. The sequencing input was peripheral blood. The receptors shown here come from a woman in her 70s with COVID-19, enrolled during active disease.

This sequence joins TRBV19 and TRBJ1-5, with D possibly matching TRBD1 (5 bases). In germline, CDR1 is LNHDA, CDR2 SQIVND (reference sequence). The CDR3 length is 16 residues. Trimming removed 1 base at V and 4 bases at J, with 14 bases between. CDR3 loop: CASSIALTGVNQPQHF. The DNA of the CDR3 is TGTGCCAGTAGTATAGCCCTCACGGGGGTAAATCAGCCCCAGCATTTT.

CDR3 DNA: TGTGCCAGTAGACTAGCCACTTCCTACGAGCAGTACTTC. Translating gives CASRLATSYEQYF. The chain has TRBV6-5 and TRBJ2-7; TRBD2 matches at 7 bases. After removal of 9 bases from V and 1 base from J, the junction contained 6 bases not matched to a gene. The CDR3 is 13 residues long. CDR1 is MNHEY and CDR2 is SVGAGI in the germline V gene.

The chain is built from TRBV5-6 and TRBJ2-1; TRBD2 matches 9 bases. After removal of 5 bases from V and 3 bases from J, the junction contained 9 bases not matched to a gene. CDR1 SGHDT and CDR2 YYEEEE come from the germline V gene. The CDR3 totals 16 residues. The CDR3 loop is CASSRSGGSLYNEQFF. The CDR3 coding sequence is TGTGCCAGCAGTAGAAGCGGGGGGAGCCTCTACAATGAGCAGTTCTTC.

V and J are TRBV29-1 and TRBJ1-3; tentative D call: TRBD1 (6 bases). Trimming cost V 8 bases and J 0 bases, with 14 bases left between them. The CDR3 is 14 amino acids. The V gene's germline CDR1 is SQVTM and CDR2 ANQGSEA. CDR3 in DNA: TGCAGCCCCAGGGACAACTGCTCTGGAAACACCATATATTTT. Encoded protein: CSPRDNCSGNTIYF.

The chain joins TRBV10-3 to TRBJ2-7; tentative D call: TRBD2 (6 bases). Trimming took 7 bases from V and 6 from J, leaving 19 bases between them. CDR3 length: 14 amino acids. Germline CDR1 and CDR2: ENHRY and SYGVKD. The CDR3 region is CAITRAGDGGEQYF. The CDR3 bases are TGTGCCATCACCCGGGCCGGGGACGGGGGCGAGCAGTACTTC.

J is TRBJ2-7 and V is TRBV7-2, with D possibly matching TRBD1 (6 bases). V gave up 2 bases and J gave up 0 bases, with 8 bases separating them. The CDR3 length is 14 residues. CDR1 is SGHTA, CDR2 FQGNSA, per germline. The CDR3 spells CASSLQGSSYEQYF. CDR3 nucleotide sequence: TGTGCCAGCAGCTTACAGGGGAGCTCCTACGAGCAGTACTTC.

This chain connects TRBV5-5 to TRBJ2-1; TRBD1 is a possible D gene (6 bases). V lost 4 bases, J lost 6 bases, and 17 bases lay in between. The CDR3 is 15 residues long. The germline CDR1 and CDR2 sequences are SGHKS and YYEKEE (reference sequence). The CDR3 nucleotides are TGTGCCAGCAGCCAGCTACAGGGAGTCAGCAATGAGCAGTTCTTC. Translation: CASSQLQGVSNEQFF.

This chain uses TRBV21-1 with TRBJ1-1; the D call of TRBD1 is as the table states it, not checked on the DNA. TRBV21-1 is a documented pseudogene. The CDR3 spans 14 residues. The CDR3 DNA reads as TGTGCCAGCAGCAATAAGTCAGGGTGGACTGAAGCTTTCTTT. It codes for CASSNKSGWTEAFF.

This clone was observed a handful of times. The gene calls are TRBV10-1 and TRBJ1-1, with D perhaps TRBD1 (6 bases). The CDR3 is made up of 14 amino acids. Germline CDR1 and CDR2: WNHNN and SYGVQD (reference sequence). The V end lost 3 bases, the J end lost 2 bases, and 10 bases lay between the germline ends. Here the CDR3 reads CASSEAGANTEAFF. For the CDR3, the DNA is TGCGCCAGCAGTGAAGCAGGGGCCAACACTGAAGCTTTCTTT.

The chain carries TRBV11-2 and TRBJ1-1, with a tentative D call TRBD1 (6 bases). The CDR3 contains 16 residues. The germline CDR1 and CDR2 sequences are SGHAT and FQNNGV. V was shortened by 1 base and J by 1 base, with 13 bases between the two germline ends. As DNA, the CDR3 is TGTGCCAGCAGCTTAGTGGGGGCAACGGGGAACACTGAAGCTTTCTTT. Translation gives CASSLVGATGNTEAFF.

The chain carries TRBV2 and TRBJ2-4; D might be TRBD2 (6 bases). Trimming took off 7 bases at V and 0 bases at J, with 13 bases between the two ends. The CDR3 has 15 amino acids. Germline-derived CDR1 and CDR2 are SNHLY and FYNNEI. The CDR3 loop is CASTNGRIAKNIQYF. The CDR3 coding sequence is TGTGCCAGCACCAACGGGAGAATAGCCAAAAACATTCAGTACTTC.

The CDR3 DNA follows: TGTGCCAGCAGTGAAACCGGACAGCCCTATGGCTACACCTTC. Translating it yields CASSETGQPYGYTF. The chain links TRBV2 to TRBJ1-2; tentatively, D is TRBD1 (6 bases). CDR3 length: 14 amino acids. The germline CDR1 and CDR2 sequences are SNHLY and FYNNEI. V was cut by 2 bases and J by 4 bases, with 11 bases left in between.

This sequence joins TRBV7-2 and TRBJ1-2; no clear D. Germline CDR1 reads SGHTA; CDR2 reads FQGNSA. Trimming stripped 2 bases from V and 9 bases from J, with 19 bases between. The CDR3 length is 15 residues. In nucleotides, the CDR3 is TGTGCCAGCAGCTTAAACTGGGTTTCAGCTACTAGCTACACCTTC. Translation: CASSLNWVSATSYTF.

The rearrangement joins TRBV20-1 to TRBJ2-7; 8 bases are a match to TRBD1. CDR3 length: 12 residues. V dropped 3 bases and J dropped 5; count of bases not matched to a gene: 3. CDR1 is DFQATT and CDR2 is SNEGSKA in the germline V gene (reference sequence). The DNA of the CDR3 is TGCAGTGCTAGTCTACAGGGGGACGAGCAGTACTTC. Protein product: CSASLQGDEQYF.

The CDR3 loop reads CAITPDTSGNTIYF. The CDR3 DNA sequence: TGTGCCATCACCCCGGACACCTCTGGAAACACCATATATTTT. The rearrangement uses TRBV10-3 and TRBJ1-3, with a weak D call TRBD1 (5 bases). The CDR3 extends over 14 amino acids. CDR1 ENHRY and CDR2 SYGVKD come from the germline V gene. V gave up 7 bases and J gave up 0 bases, with 10 bases separating them.